The 5 T cell receptor beta chains reported below all come from one sample, sequenced in a study of blood T cell repertoires in COVID-19 (dated by TCRdb to the early 2020s). Receptors were amplified or captured by the immunoSEQ multiplex PCR assay. The table comes from immuneACCESS by way of TCRdb, which keeps in-frame sequences with V and J called. Part of the clones is missing from these tables; in studies checked, under half for an unresolved V gene and the rest for unknown reasons. Recorded for this sample are about 240,000 clones; 75% to 90% of them occurred a single time. The ten largest make up about 7% of the sample. Sequencing used peripheral blood. These receptors were taken from a man aged 55 to 70 who had recovered from COVID-19.

This clone was picked up a small number of times. The rearrangement links TRBV10-2 to TRBJ1-6; D is uncertain. CDR1 and CDR2 (germline): WSHSY, SAAADI. The V gene lost 8 bases and the J gene lost 0 bases, with 5 bases spanning the gap. The CDR3 covers 13 residues. CDR3 DNA sequence: TGCGCCAGCGCGAGCTCCTATAATTCACCCCTCCACTTT. Residues: CASASSYNSPLHF.

CDR3 sequence: CASSFGGASSGNTIYF. CDR3 bases: TGCGCCAGCAGCTTCGGGGGGGCCTCCTCTGGAAACACCATATATTTT. This sequence joins TRBV5-1 and TRBJ1-3; tentative D call: TRBD1 (6 bases). Germline V lookup: CDR1 SGHRS, CDR2 YFSETQ. The CDR3 loop spans 16 amino acids. Between the trimmed V and J ends, which lost 2 bases and 0 bases, there was a span of 12 bases.

This clone was counted a single time. V gene TRBV4-1 combines with J gene TRBJ1-6; no firm D call. The V and J ends lost 3 bases and 8 bases respectively, with 8 bases between them. Germline CDR1 and CDR2: MGHRA and YSYEKL. The CDR3 runs 13 residues. The CDR3 DNA is TGCGCCAGCAGCCATCCAGGATATTCACCCCTCCACTTT. Encoded protein: CASSHPGYSPLHF.

The rearrangement links TRBV5-5 to TRBJ2-7, with 9 bases fitting TRBD1. Germline CDR1 is SGHKS and CDR2 is YYEKEE (reference sequence). Trimming at V came to 4 bases and at J to 1 base, leaving 6 bases not matched to a gene. The CDR3 sequence is 15 residues long. In DNA, the CDR3 is TGTGCCAGCAGCACCCGGGGACAGGGTTCCTACGAGCAGTACTTC. Its protein is CASSTRGQGSYEQYF.

The chain carries TRBV24-1 and TRBJ2-7; D gene ambiguous. V was pared by 0 bases and J by 5 bases, with 10 bases between. The CDR3 length is 14 residues. CDR1 KGHDR and CDR2 SFDVKD come from the germline V gene. The CDR3 spells CATSDLPDSNEQYF. CDR3 in DNA: TGTGCCACCAGTGATTTGCCAGATTCGAACGAGCAGTACTTC.